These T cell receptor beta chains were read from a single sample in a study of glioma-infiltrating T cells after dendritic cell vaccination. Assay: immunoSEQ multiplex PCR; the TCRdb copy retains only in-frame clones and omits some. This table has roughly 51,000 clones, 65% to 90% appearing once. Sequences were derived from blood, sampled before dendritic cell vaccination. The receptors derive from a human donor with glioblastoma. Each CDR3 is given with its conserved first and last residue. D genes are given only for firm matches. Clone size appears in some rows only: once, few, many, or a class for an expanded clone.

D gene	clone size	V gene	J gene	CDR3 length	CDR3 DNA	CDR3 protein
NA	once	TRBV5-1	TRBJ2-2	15	TGCGCCAGCAGCCAGGGAAGTACGAACACCGGGGAGCTGTTTTTT	CASSQGSTNTGELFF
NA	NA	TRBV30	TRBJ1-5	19	TGTGCCTGGAGTGCCCCCCCCTGGGACAATCAGAATAGCAATCAGCCCCAGCATTTT	CAWSAPPWDNQNSNQPQHF
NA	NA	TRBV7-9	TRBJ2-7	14	TGTGCCAGCAGCTTAGCAGAGGGATCCTACGAGCAGTACTTC	CASSLAEGSYEQYF
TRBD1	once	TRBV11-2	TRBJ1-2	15	TGTGCCAGCAGCTTAACAGGGGTTGAAGCATATGGCTACACCTTC	CASSLTGVEAYGYTF
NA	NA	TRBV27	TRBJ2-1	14	TGTGCCAGCAGTTTGGGCAGGGTATACAATGAGCAGTTCTTC	CASSLGRVYNEQFF
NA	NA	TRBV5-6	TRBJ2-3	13	TGTGCCAGCAGCCGGACAGCCACAGATACGCAGTATTTT	CASSRTATDTQYF
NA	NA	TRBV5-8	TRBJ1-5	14	TGTGCCAGCAGCTTGAGGCGGCTCAATCAGCCCCAGCATTTT	CASSLRRLNQPQHF
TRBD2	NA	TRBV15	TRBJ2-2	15	TGTGCCACCAGCAGGACTAGCGGGCACACCGGGGAGCTGTTTTTT	CATSRTSGHTGELFF
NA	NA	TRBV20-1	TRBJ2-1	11	TGCAGTGCTAGAGATCACCGGGGGCAGTTCTTC	CSARDHRGQFF
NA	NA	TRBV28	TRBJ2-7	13	TGTGCCAGCAGTCCAGGGGCAGGGGTCGAGCAGTACTTC	CASSPGAGVEQYF
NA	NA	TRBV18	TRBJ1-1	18	TGTGCCAGCTCACGGGACTCAATCGGGGGACTTGGGGTAACTGAAGCTTTCTTT	CASSRDSIGGLGVTEAFF
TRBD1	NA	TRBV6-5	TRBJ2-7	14	TGTGCCAGCAGTGCCGGACAGGGAAAATACGAGCAGTACTTC	CASSAGQGKYEQYF
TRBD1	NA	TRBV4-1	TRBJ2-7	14	TGCGCCAGCAGCCAAGAGGGACAGGGGGGCGAGCAGTACTTC	CASSQEGQGGEQYF
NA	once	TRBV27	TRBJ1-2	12	TGTGCCAGTAAGGGGCGCCCCGGTGGCTACACCTTC	CASKGRPGGYTF